These 19 T cell receptor beta chains share one sample of origin, sequenced in a study of blood T cell repertoires in COVID-19. Produced via immunoSEQ multiplex PCR; TCRdb's table is partial and in-frame only. Among around 100,000 clones listed, roughly 87% were seen once. The sequenced sample was peripheral blood. These receptors originate from a woman aged 80 or over with acute or convalescent COVID-19.

The rearrangement joins TRBV5-1 to TRBJ2-7, with 7 bases that match TRBD2. Trimming removed 5 bases from V and 6 bases from J; junction bases left unmatched: 8. CDR3 length equals 13 residues. Germline-derived CDR1 and CDR2 are SGHRS and YFSETQ. CDR3 DNA sequence: TGCGCCAGCAGGCCTGGGGGAGGGGCCGAGCAGTACTTC. It yields the protein CASRPGGGAEQYF.

This clone showed up just once. The rearrangement links TRBV7-8 to TRBJ2-7, with TRBD2 matching 7 bases. V lost 5 bases, J lost 5 bases, and 9 bases stayed unmatched. CDR3 length: 14 amino acids. Germline assignment: CDR1 SGHVS and CDR2 FQNEAQ. For the CDR3, the DNA is TGTGCCAGCAGCCTTTTAGGTGGGGGGGACGAGCAGTACTTC. This sequence encodes CASSLLGGGDEQYF.

The chain employs TRBV6-5 and TRBJ1-5; 9 nucleotides match TRBD1. CDR3 length: 15 amino acids. The germline gives CDR1 MNHEY, CDR2 SVGAGI. After removal of 6 bases from V and 3 bases from J, the junction contained 6 bases not matched to a gene. CDR3 sequence (DNA): TGTGCCAGCAGCCGGACAGGGGTTGACAATCAGCCCCAGCATTTT. Its protein is CASSRTGVDNQPQHF.

The chain combines TRBV19 with TRBJ2-1, with D maybe TRBD2 (6 bases). Germline V gene lookup returns CDR1 LNHDA and CDR2 SQIVND (reference sequence). Trimming stripped 5 bases from V and 4 bases from J, with 15 bases between. The length of the CDR3 is 15 residues. As DNA, the CDR3 is TGTGCCAGTAGTCAGGGAGGATTGGGGTACAATGAGCAGTTCTTC. This encodes CASSQGGLGYNEQFF.

The chain uses TRBV3-1 (or the pseudogene TRBV3-2) and TRBJ2-3, with TRBD1 identical over 7 bases. The V gene end was trimmed by 6 bases and the J gene end by 1 base; junction bases not matched to a gene: 7. The CDR3 is 15 amino acids. CDR1 and CDR2 from the germline V gene are LGHDT and YNNKEL (reference sequence). For the CDR3, the DNA is TGTGCCAGCAGACTGACAGGGTACCGCACAGATACGCAGTATTTT. It encodes CASRLTGYRTDTQYF.

The chain carries TRBV7-2 and TRBJ1-5; TRBD1 matches at 8 bases. Germline assignment: CDR1 SGHTA and CDR2 FQGNSA. J lost 6 bases, V lost 5 bases, and 18 bases had no gene match. The length of the CDR3 is 18 residues. The CDR3 protein is CASSDRPTGVNSGQPQHF. In DNA form, the CDR3 reads TGTGCCAGCAGCGACCGACCGACAGGGGTAAATTCGGGTCAGCCCCAGCATTTT.

CDR3 sequence reads: CASLRQGTNEQFF. CDR3 nucleotides: TGTGCCAGCCTAAGACAGGGGACCAATGAGCAGTTCTTC. The chain has TRBV7-9 and TRBJ2-1, with 8 bases matching TRBD1. The CDR3 spans 13 residues. J was trimmed by 6 bases and V by 8 bases; bases with no gene match: 6. CDR1 SEHNR and CDR2 FQNEAQ come from the germline V gene (reference sequence).

This clone was detected once. V usage is TRBV5-1 and J usage is TRBJ1-3; no reliable D call. The germline V gene encodes CDR1 SGHRS and CDR2 YFSETQ. V lost 0 bases and J lost 0, with 10 bases in between. This CDR3 region has 16 residues. The CDR3 DNA follows: TGCGCCAGCAGCTTGGGACTGAGGGACTCTGGAAACACCATATATTTT. Translated, it gives CASSLGLRDSGNTIYF.

The chain joins TRBV19 to TRBJ2-3; 8 bases line up with TRBD1. The germline V gene encodes CDR1 LNHDA and CDR2 SQIVND (reference sequence). CDR3 length: 18 amino acids. Losses at the gene ends were 4 bases for V and 0 bases for J; bases not matched to a gene: 12. As DNA, the CDR3 is TGTGCCAGTAGTAAGGCAGGGGGCCATGCATCTAGCACAGATACGCAGTATTTT. Encoded protein: CASSKAGGHASSTDTQYF.

This clone was seen only a few times. This chain joins TRBV6-5 and TRBJ1-2; TRBD1 aligns across 7 bases. J lost 7 bases, V lost 2 bases, and 7 bases had no gene match. Germline V gene data show CDR1 as MNHEY and CDR2 as SVGAGI. This CDR3 contains 14 residues. DNA for the CDR3: TGTGCCAGCAGTTACGGACAGGCCATGGGTGGCTACACCTTC. This gives the protein CASSYGQAMGGYTF.

Written as DNA, the CDR3 is TGTGCCAGCAGCCAAATAGCGGGACCCAATGAAAAACTGTTTTTT. Amino acid sequence: CASSQIAGPNEKLFF. The rearrangement joins TRBV3-1 (or the pseudogene TRBV3-2) to TRBJ1-4, with D perhaps matching TRBD1 (5 bases). CDR1 and CDR2 (germline): LGHDT, YNNKEL (reference sequence). V was pared by 2 bases and J by 5 bases, with 12 bases between. The CDR3 totals 15 residues.

The chain employs TRBV18 and TRBJ2-2, with D unclear. The CDR3 sequence is 17 residues long. Germline V lookup: CDR1 KGHSH, CDR2 LQKENI. The V and J ends lost 3 bases and 3 bases respectively, with 17 bases between them. The CDR3 DNA follows: TGTGCCAGCTCACCCGAATCCCGCAGTCCTGACACCGGGGAGCTGTTTTTT. Translating it yields CASSPESRSPDTGELFF.

J is TRBJ1-2 and V is TRBV6-6; no definite D call. The CDR3 is 14 residues long. The V end lost 3 bases, the J end lost 1 base, and 9 bases lay between the germline ends. Germline V gene lookup returns CDR1 MNHNY and CDR2 SVGAGI (reference sequence). The CDR3 sequence is CASSYRGHNYGYTF. CDR3 DNA sequence: TGTGCCAGCAGTTATCGGGGTCATAACTATGGCTACACCTTC.

The chain links TRBV29-1 to TRBJ1-3; 10 bases fit TRBD1. CDR1 and CDR2 (germline): SQVTM, ANQGSEA. This CDR3 is 16 amino acids long. V trimming: 2 bases; J trimming: 1 base; junction bases outside the gene matches: 5. The CDR3 loop is CSVEPRDRGSGNTIYF. In DNA form, the CDR3 reads TGCAGCGTTGAACCCCGGGACAGGGGTTCTGGAAACACCATATATTTT. Full variable domain (outside the CDR3, taken from reference TRBV29-1 and TRBJ1-3): SAVISQKPSRDICQRGTSLTIQCQVDSQVTMMFWYRQQPGQSLTLIATANQGSEATYESGFVIDKFPISRPNLTFSTLTVSNMSPEDSSIYLCSVEPRDRGSGNTIYFGEGSWLTVV.

V usage is TRBV6-6 and J usage is TRBJ1-2; D is perhaps TRBD1 (5 bases). V dropped 5 bases and J dropped 4 bases, with 11 bases sitting between them. This CDR3 comprises 13 residues. Germline lookup yields CDR1 MNHNY and CDR2 SVGAGI (reference sequence). CDR3 residues: CASSGARVYGYTF. DNA for the CDR3: TGTGCCAGCAGTGGCGCCAGGGTCTATGGCTACACCTTC.

This sequence joins TRBV7-3 and TRBJ2-3, with D possibly being TRBD2 (6 bases). CDR3 size: 16 residues. The V gene's germline CDR1 is SGHTA and CDR2 FQGTGA. V was trimmed by 2 bases and J by 8 bases, leaving 20 bases between them. Written as DNA, the CDR3 is TGTGCCAGCAGCTTATACGGTAGCGGACCCGGGGTTACGCAGTATTTT. Protein sequence: CASSLYGSGPGVTQYF.

The chain joins TRBV5-5 to TRBJ1-1; 10 positions match TRBD1. CDR3 length: 13 residues. Trimming at V came to 1 base and at J to 11 bases, leaving 5 bases not matched to a gene. CDR1 and CDR2 (germline): SGHKS, YYEKEE (reference sequence). CDR3 protein: CASSLTTGGNAFF. The DNA of the CDR3 is TGTGCCAGCAGCTTGACGACAGGGGGCAATGCTTTCTTT. Together with reference TRBV5-5 and TRBJ1-1, the CDR3 gives the full variable domain: DAGVTQSPTHLIKTRGQQVTLRCSPISGHKSVSWYQQVLGQGPQFIFQYYEKEERGRGNFPDRFSARQFPNYSSELNVNALLLGDSALYLCASSLTTGGNAFFGQGTRLTVV.

The V call is TRBV19, the J call TRBJ2-3, with D maybe TRBD1 (5 bases). Germline CDR1 reads LNHDA; CDR2 reads SQIVND (reference sequence). There are 15 residues in the CDR3. V lost 1 base and J 4 bases, leaving 12 bases between the germline ends. The CDR3 region has the DNA TGTGCCAGTAGTATAGCCAGGGTAGGGCCAGATACGCAGTATTTT. Translated, it gives CASSIARVGPDTQYF.

The rearrangement joins TRBV2 to TRBJ2-3, with D unclear. V lost 7 bases, J lost 7 bases, and 9 bases lay in between. The CDR3 loop spans 11 amino acids. Germline CDR1 SNHLY, CDR2 FYNNEI. The CDR3 region is CASTLSNTQYF. CDR3 nucleotide sequence: TGTGCCAGCACCCTATCAAATACGCAGTATTTT.